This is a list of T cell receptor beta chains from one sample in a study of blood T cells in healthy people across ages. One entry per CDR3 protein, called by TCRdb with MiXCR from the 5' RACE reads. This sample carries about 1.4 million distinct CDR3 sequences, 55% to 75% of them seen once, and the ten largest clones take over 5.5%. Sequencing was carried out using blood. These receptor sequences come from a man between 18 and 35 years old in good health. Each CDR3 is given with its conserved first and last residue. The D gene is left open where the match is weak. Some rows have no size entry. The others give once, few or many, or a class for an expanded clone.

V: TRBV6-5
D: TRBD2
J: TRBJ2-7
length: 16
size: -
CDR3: CASSRTLAGEIGEKYF
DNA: TGTGCCAGCAGCCGGACCCTAGCGGGAGAAATAGGGGAGAAGTACTTC

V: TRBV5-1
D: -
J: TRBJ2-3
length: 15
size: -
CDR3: CASSPSSGPRDTQYF
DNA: TGCGCCAGCAGCCCGAGCAGCGGACCCCGAGATACGCAGTATTTT

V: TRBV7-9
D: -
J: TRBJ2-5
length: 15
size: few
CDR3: CASRPGTAYQETQYF
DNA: TGTGCCAGCAGACCTGGGACGGCTTACCAAGAGACCCAGTACTTC

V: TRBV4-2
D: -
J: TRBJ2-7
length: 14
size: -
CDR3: CASSPRSFSYEQYF
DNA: TGTGCCAGCAGCCCCCGAAGCTTCTCCTACGAGCAGTACTTC

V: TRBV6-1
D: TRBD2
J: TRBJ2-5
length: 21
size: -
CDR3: CASTPRPGQGWGLAGGETQYF
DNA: TGTGCCAGCACCCCTCGACCGGGACAGGGATGGGGACTAGCGGGAGGGGAGACCCAGTACTTC

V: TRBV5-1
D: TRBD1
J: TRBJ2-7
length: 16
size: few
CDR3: CASSLTTGGRSYEQYF
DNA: TGCGCCAGCAGCTTGACGACAGGGGGCCGGTCCTACGAGCAGTACTTC

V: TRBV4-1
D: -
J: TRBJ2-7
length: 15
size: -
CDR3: CASSHGTGGRYEQYF
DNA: TGCGCCAGCAGCCACGGGACGGGTGGACGATACGAGCAGTACTTC

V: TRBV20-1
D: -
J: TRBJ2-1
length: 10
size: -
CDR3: CSLGVYEQFF
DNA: TGCAGCCTGGGGGTCTATGAGCAGTTCTTC

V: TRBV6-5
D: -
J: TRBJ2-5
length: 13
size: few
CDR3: CASSAAGGKTQYF
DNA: TGTGCCAGCAGTGCTGCTGGGGGGAAGACCCAGTACTTC

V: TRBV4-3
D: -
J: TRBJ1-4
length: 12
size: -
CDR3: CASSQDTRKLFF
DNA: TGCGCCAGCAGCCAAGATACGAGAAAACTGTTTTTT

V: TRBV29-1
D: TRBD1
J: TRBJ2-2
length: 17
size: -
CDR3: CSVEDLPDRANTGELFF
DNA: TGCAGCGTTGAAGACCTTCCGGACAGGGCGAACACCGGGGAGCTGTTTTTT

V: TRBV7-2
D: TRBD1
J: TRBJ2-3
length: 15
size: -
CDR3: CASSYHRGGTDTQYF
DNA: TGTGCCAGCAGCTACCACAGGGGAGGCACAGATACGCAGTATTTT

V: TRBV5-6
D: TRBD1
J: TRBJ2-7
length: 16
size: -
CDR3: CASSATGTGDSYEQYF
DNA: TGTGCCAGCAGCGCGACCGGGACAGGGGACTCCTACGAGCAGTACTTC

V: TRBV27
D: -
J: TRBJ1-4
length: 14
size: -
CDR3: CASSLFNSDGKLFF
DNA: TGTGCCAGCAGTTTATTTAATTCGGATGGAAAACTGTTTTTT

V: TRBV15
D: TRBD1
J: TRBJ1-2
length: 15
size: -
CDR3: CATSRAQGTEYGYTF
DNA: TGTGCCACCAGCAGAGCCCAAGGGACAGAGTATGGCTACACCTTC

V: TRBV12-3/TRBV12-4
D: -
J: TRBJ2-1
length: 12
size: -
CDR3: CASSSQGLEQFF
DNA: TGTGCCAGCAGTTCGCAGGGGTTGGAGCAGTTCTTC

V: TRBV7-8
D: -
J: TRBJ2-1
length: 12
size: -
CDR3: CASGRPPNEQFF
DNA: TGTGCCAGCGGGAGGCCCCCCAATGAGCAGTTCTTC

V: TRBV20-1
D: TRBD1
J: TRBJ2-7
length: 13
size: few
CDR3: CSVPGQGDLKQYF
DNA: TGCAGTGTCCCGGGACAGGGGGATTTGAAGCAGTACTTC

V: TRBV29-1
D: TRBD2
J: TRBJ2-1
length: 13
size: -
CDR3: CSVSTSGSIEQFF
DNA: TGCAGCGTCTCGACTAGCGGGAGCATTGAGCAGTTCTTC

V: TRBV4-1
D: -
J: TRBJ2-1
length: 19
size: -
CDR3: CASSQERALKGGNQWGQFF
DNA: TGCGCCAGCAGCCAAGAACGGGCTCTTAAAGGGGGAAATCAATGGGGGCAGTTCTTC